This T cell receptor (beta chain) was recorded in a study of technical replicates of blood from several donors. The table came from immunoSEQ multiplex PCR; TCRdb's copy has only in-frame clones and leaves some out. In the table there are tens of thousands of clones, 90% of which are singletons. The V and J ends lost 5 bases and 0 bases, in that order; junction bases with no gene match: 7. CDR1 is KGHSH and CDR2 is LQKENI in the germline V gene. This CDR3 contains 16 residues. The sequenced material came from PBMCs. This receptor was identified in a human donor in good health. Some clones in this sample may be carry-over from other donors' samples. The rearrangement uses TRBV18 and TRBJ2-1, with 7 bases matching TRBD1. DNA of the CDR3: TGTGCCAGCTCAACACAGGGGCCGAGCTCCTACAATGAGCAGTTCTTC. It codes for CASSTQGPSSYNEQFF.